These T cell receptor beta chains were read from a single sample in a study of siplizumab effects on memory and regulatory T cells. Sequencing used immunoSEQ multiplex PCR; TCRdb keeps in-frame clones, though not all of them. The repertoire has 45,000 to 60,000 clones, about 90% of them found once; the top ten carry around 0.3%. Sequencing was carried out using naive CD8+ T cells sorted from blood. All receptors derive from a human donor in good health. CDR3s include the opening cysteine and the closing phenylalanine or tryptophan. A D gene is named only where the DNA matches it firmly. Clone size appears in some rows only: once, few, many, or a class for an expanded clone.

TRBV30	TRBJ1-5	NA	NA	TGTGCCTGGAGTGTTATGGGTAGCAATCAGCCCCAGCATTTT	CAWSVMGSNQPQHF
TRBV6-6	TRBJ2-1	NA	NA	TGTGCCAGCGCCGAGGGATATTCCTACAATGAGCAGTTCTTC	CASAEGYSYNEQFF
TRBV4-1	TRBJ2-1	NA	TRBD1	TGCGCCAGCAGCCAAGATGGGAGGACAGGGGTCAATGAGCAGTTCTTC	CASSQDGRTGVNEQFF
TRBV5-6	TRBJ2-6	once	TRBD1	TGTGCCAGCATCCCAACAGGGGAGGGGGCCAACGTCCTGACTTTC	CASIPTGEGANVLTF
TRBV7-3	TRBJ2-1	NA	TRBD2	TGTGCCAGCAGCTTAACGTCGGGACTAGCGGGAACTTACAATGAGCAGTTCTTC	CASSLTSGLAGTYNEQFF
TRBV9	TRBJ1-1	NA	NA	TGTGCCAGCAGCGTAGCTACGGGGGTGAACACTGAAGCTTTCTTT	CASSVATGVNTEAFF
TRBV19	TRBJ2-2	NA	NA	TGTGCCGCCGGTTGGGTGGGCGGGGAGCTGTTTTTT	CAAGWVGGELFF
TRBV4-1	TRBJ1-1	NA	NA	TGCGCCAGCAGCCAAAGAGAAACCAACACTGAAGCTTTCTTT	CASSQRETNTEAFF
TRBV5-6	TRBJ2-7	NA	TRBD2	TGTGCCAGCAGCCTCCCGCGGACTAGCGGGGGTTCCTACGAGCAGTACTTC	CASSLPRTSGGSYEQYF
TRBV25-1	TRBJ2-1	NA	NA	TGTGCCAGCAGGGTTAGCGGCTACAATGAGCAGTTCTTC	CASRVSGYNEQFF
TRBV27	TRBJ1-2	NA	NA	TGTGCCAGCAGTTCCTCGCCTGAGTATGGCTACACCTTC	CASSSSPEYGYTF
TRBV11-3	TRBJ2-3	NA	NA	TGTGCCAGCAGCTTAGGGCGGTCATCCACAGATACGCAGTATTTT	CASSLGRSSTDTQYF
TRBV6-5	TRBJ1-2	NA	TRBD1	TGTGCCAGCAGTTACCGGGCAGGGGGAAATGGCTACACCTTC	CASSYRAGGNGYTF
TRBV11-1	TRBJ1-2	few	NA	TGTGCCAGCAGCTCGATTCCGGGACCCTATGGCTACACCTTC	CASSSIPGPYGYTF
TRBV7-9	TRBJ2-7	NA	TRBD2	TGTGCCAGCAGCCCGACTAGCGACTACGAGCAGTACTTC	CASSPTSDYEQYF
TRBV7-6	TRBJ2-1	NA	NA	TGTGCCAGCAGCCCAGTGGAAGATGAGCAGTTCTTC	CASSPVEDEQFF
TRBV27	TRBJ2-7	NA	TRBD2	TGTGCCAGCAGTTTATCTAGCGGGGGGCCGACCTACGAGCAGTACTTC	CASSLSSGGPTYEQYF
TRBV19	TRBJ2-3	NA	NA	TGTGCCAGTAGTACGCCCGGTTGGAGCGCGCAGTATTTT	CASSTPGWSAQYF
TRBV19	TRBJ2-5	NA	TRBD2	TGTGCCAGTAGTATATTGGGAGGGGTGGGCCAAGAGACCCAGTACTTC	CASSILGGVGQETQYF
TRBV19	TRBJ1-1	NA	TRBD1	TGTGCCAGTTCGACGACAGGGGTCACTGAAGCTTTCTTT	CASSTTGVTEAFF
TRBV29-1	TRBJ2-1	NA	NA	TGCAGCGCCCTAGCACTGGGTGAGCAGTTCTTC	CSALALGEQFF
TRBV27	TRBJ2-1	NA	TRBD2	TGTGCCAGCAAAGCCGGGACTAGCGGATACAATGAGCAGTTCTTC	CASKAGTSGYNEQFF
TRBV5-4	TRBJ1-2	NA	NA	TGTGCCAGCAGCTTGGCTCTCGGATCCTATGGCTACACCTTC	CASSLALGSYGYTF
TRBV2	TRBJ2-7	NA	NA	TGTGCCAGCACCGCGGCGGACACGACCTACGAGCAGTACTTC	CASTAADTTYEQYF
TRBV4-2	TRBJ2-7	NA	TRBD2	TGTGCCAGCAGCCAAGAGGCTAGCGGGGCCTCCTACGAGCAGTACTTC	CASSQEASGASYEQYF
TRBV6-6	TRBJ2-5	NA	NA	TGTGCCACGGAGCGGTGGTACTTC	CATERWYF
TRBV27	TRBJ2-1	NA	TRBD2	TGTGCCAGCACCACCGGGACTAGCGGGGGCCGGGGGCTCAATGAGCAGTTCTTC	CASTTGTSGGRGLNEQFF
TRBV5-4	TRBJ2-4	NA	NA	TGTGCCAGCAGCCAAGGGGGGTCAGCCAGAAACATTCAGTACTTC	CASSQGGSARNIQYF
TRBV25-1	TRBJ2-3	NA	TRBD2	TGTGCCAGCAGTCAGGGGACTAGCGGGGGAGATACGCAGTATTTT	CASSQGTSGGDTQYF
TRBV10-2	TRBJ2-1	NA	TRBD2	TGCGCCAGCAGCACGACTAGCGGGGCTTCCTACAATGAGCAGTTCTTC	CASSTTSGASYNEQFF
TRBV15	TRBJ2-1	NA	TRBD2	TGTGCCACCAGCAGAGTACCCGCCGAGCGGGGAGACAATGAGCAGTTCTTC	CATSRVPAERGDNEQFF
TRBV19	TRBJ1-1	once	NA	TGTGCCAGCCGATTGGGGACGGGGATCACTGAAGCTTTCTTT	CASRLGTGITEAFF
TRBV9	TRBJ2-1	NA	TRBD1	TGTGCCAGCAGCGAATCGACAGGGTATGAGCAGTTCTTC	CASSESTGYEQFF
TRBV27	TRBJ2-7	NA	NA	TGTGCCAGCAGTTTACAGGGTTCATCCTTCTACGAGCAGTACTTC	CASSLQGSSFYEQYF
TRBV6-5	TRBJ2-7	NA	TRBD1	TGTGCCAGCAGTTACTCTGGGACAGGGGTCCTCTACGAGCAGTACTTC	CASSYSGTGVLYEQYF
TRBV11-2	TRBJ2-7	few	NA	TGTGCCAGCAGCTCGACAGGTAACGAGCAGTACTTC	CASSSTGNEQYF
TRBV19	TRBJ2-2	NA	TRBD2	TGTGCCAGTAGTATAGAGGGACTAGCGGGAAGAGAGGCCGGGGAGCTGTTTTTT	CASSIEGLAGREAGELFF
TRBV5-6	TRBJ2-7	NA	TRBD2	TGTGCCAGCAGCTTCCTAGCGGGAGTGTCATATTACGAGCAGTACTTC	CASSFLAGVSYYEQYF
TRBV19	TRBJ1-1	few	NA	TGTGCCAGTAACGAGGGTCATCGGACTGAAGCTTTCTTT	CASNEGHRTEAFF
TRBV6-5	TRBJ1-2	NA	TRBD1	TGTGCCAGCAGTTACTCCCGGACAGGGTTGTATGGCTACACCTTC	CASSYSRTGLYGYTF
TRBV27	TRBJ2-7	NA	TRBD2	TGTGCCAGCAGTTTATCGGACGCGGGAGGGAGGCCCTACGAGCAGTACTTC	CASSLSDAGGRPYEQYF
TRBV2	TRBJ1-2	NA	NA	TGTGCCACCCAGGGTGGACCTAACTATGGCTACACCTTC	CATQGGPNYGYTF
TRBV7-9	TRBJ1-4	NA	NA	TGTGCCAGCAGGAGCGGGGGAGGGGTAAATGAAAAACTGTTTTTT	CASRSGGGVNEKLFF
TRBV4-1	TRBJ1-4	NA	TRBD1	TGCGCCAGCAGCACGACAGGGGTGTCAACTAATGAAAAACTGTTTTTT	CASSTTGVSTNEKLFF
TRBV7-8	TRBJ1-2	NA	NA	TGTGCCAGCAGCTTAAAGGCTTCAGAGGGCTACACCTTC	CASSLKASEGYTF
TRBV27	TRBJ1-2	NA	TRBD1	TGTGCCAGCAGTTTAGGGTTGGGGGCGGGACAGCTTTATGGCTACACCTTC	CASSLGLGAGQLYGYTF
TRBV7-9	TRBJ1-2	few	NA	TGTGCCAGCAGCAGCGCCACAACGGGGTACAGCTACACCTTC	CASSSATTGYSYTF
TRBV7-3	TRBJ2-2	NA	NA	TGTGCCAGCAGCCCATCGGGACTTTTCCTCGGGGAGCTGTTTTTT	CASSPSGLFLGELFF
TRBV6-1	TRBJ2-5	NA	NA	TGTGCCAGCAGTGTAATGACAACTCAAGAGACCCAGTACTTC	CASSVMTTQETQYF
TRBV27	TRBJ1-4	NA	NA	TGTGCCAGCAGTTTTCTGGGGCCTAATGAAAAACTGTTTTTT	CASSFLGPNEKLFF
TRBV9	TRBJ1-2	NA	NA	TGTGCCAGCAGCGTAGCTCGACACTCAACTAACTATGGCTACACCTTC	CASSVARHSTNYGYTF
TRBV7-2	TRBJ1-2	NA	NA	TGTGCCAGCAGCTTAAGATGGGAGGGCTACACCTTC	CASSLRWEGYTF
TRBV7-9	TRBJ2-1	NA	NA	TGTGCCAGCAGTTCCGGGACAACTTACAATGAGCAGTTCTTC	CASSSGTTYNEQFF
TRBV11-3	TRBJ2-1	NA	TRBD2	TGTGCCAGCAGCTTAGGGACTAGCGATTACAATGAGCAGTTCTTC	CASSLGTSDYNEQFF